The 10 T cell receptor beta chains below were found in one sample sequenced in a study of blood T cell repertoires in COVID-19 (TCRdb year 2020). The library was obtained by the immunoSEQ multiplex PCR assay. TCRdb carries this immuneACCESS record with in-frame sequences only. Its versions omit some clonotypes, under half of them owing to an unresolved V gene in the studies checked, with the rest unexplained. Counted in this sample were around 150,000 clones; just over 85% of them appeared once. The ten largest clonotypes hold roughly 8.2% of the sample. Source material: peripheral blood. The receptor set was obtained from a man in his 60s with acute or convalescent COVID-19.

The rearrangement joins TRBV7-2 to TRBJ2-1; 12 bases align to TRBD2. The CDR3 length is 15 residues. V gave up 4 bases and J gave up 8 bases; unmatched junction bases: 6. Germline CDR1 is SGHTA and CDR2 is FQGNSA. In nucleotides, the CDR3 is TGTGCCAGCAGCTCTACTAGCGGGAGGATCGATGAGCAGTTCTTC. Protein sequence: CASSSTSGRIDEQFF.

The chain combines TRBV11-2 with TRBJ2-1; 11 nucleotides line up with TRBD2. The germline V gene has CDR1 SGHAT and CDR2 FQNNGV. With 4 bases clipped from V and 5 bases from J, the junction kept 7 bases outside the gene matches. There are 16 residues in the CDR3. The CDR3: CASSSPGLADNNEQFF. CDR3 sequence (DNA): TGTGCCAGCAGCTCCCCGGGACTAGCGGATAACAATGAGCAGTTCTTC.

CDR3 amino acids: CASSSPYRGRGTTEAFF. The CDR3 DNA reads TGTGCCAGCAGTTCCCCTTACAGGGGGCGAGGAACCACTGAAGCTTTCTTT. This chain links TRBV27 with TRBJ1-1, with 9 positions matching TRBD1. CDR3 size: 17 residues. CDR1 is MNHEY, CDR2 SMNVEV, per germline (reference sequence). V dropped 4 bases and J dropped 4; count of bases not matched to a gene: 13.

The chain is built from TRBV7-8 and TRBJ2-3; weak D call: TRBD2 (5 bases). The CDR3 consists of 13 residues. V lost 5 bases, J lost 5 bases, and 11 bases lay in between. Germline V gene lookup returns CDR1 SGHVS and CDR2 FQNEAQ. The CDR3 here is CASSLPAGDTQYF. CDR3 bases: TGTGCCAGCAGCCTCCCGGCGGGAGATACGCAGTATTTT.

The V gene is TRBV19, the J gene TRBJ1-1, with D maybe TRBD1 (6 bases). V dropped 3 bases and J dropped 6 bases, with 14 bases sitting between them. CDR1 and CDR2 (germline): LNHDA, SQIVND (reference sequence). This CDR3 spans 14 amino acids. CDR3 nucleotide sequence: TGTGCCAGTAGTATCTCCTACCCAGGGGCTGAAGCTTTCTTT. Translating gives CASSISYPGAEAFF.

The CDR3, as DNA: TGTGCCAGCAGCCTACGACAGGGGAGCTCCTACGAGCAGTACTTC. The encoded protein is CASSLRQGSSYEQYF. V and J are TRBV14 and TRBJ2-7; 8 bases agree with TRBD1. With 4 bases clipped from V and 0 bases from J, the junction kept 5 bases outside the gene matches. The germline V gene encodes CDR1 SGHDN and CDR2 FVKESK. The CDR3 runs 15 residues.

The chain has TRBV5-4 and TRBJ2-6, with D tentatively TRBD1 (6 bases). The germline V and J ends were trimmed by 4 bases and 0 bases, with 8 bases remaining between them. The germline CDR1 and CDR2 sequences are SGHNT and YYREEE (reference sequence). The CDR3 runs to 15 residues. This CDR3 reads CASSPQGSGANVLTF. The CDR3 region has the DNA TGTGCCAGCAGCCCACAGGGCTCTGGGGCCAACGTCCTGACTTTC. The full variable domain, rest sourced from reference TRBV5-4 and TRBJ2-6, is ETGVTQSPTHLIKTRGQQVTLRCSSQSGHNTVSWYQQALGQGPQFIFQYYREEENGRGNFPPRFSGLQFPNYSSELNVNALELDDSALYLCASSPQGSGANVLTFGAGSRLTVL.

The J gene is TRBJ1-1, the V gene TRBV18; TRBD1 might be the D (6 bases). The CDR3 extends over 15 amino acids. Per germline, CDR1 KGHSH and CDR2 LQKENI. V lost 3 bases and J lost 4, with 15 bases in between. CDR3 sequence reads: CASSPPGQRATEAFF. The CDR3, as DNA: TGTGCCAGCTCACCTCCGGGACAACGGGCCACTGAAGCTTTCTTT.

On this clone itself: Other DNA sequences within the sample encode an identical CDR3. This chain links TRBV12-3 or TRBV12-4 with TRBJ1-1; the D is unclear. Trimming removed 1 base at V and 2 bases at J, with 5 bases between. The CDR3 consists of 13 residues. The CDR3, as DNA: TGTGCCAGCAGTTTAGGGCCCAACACTGAAGCTTTCTTT. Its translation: CASSLGPNTEAFF.

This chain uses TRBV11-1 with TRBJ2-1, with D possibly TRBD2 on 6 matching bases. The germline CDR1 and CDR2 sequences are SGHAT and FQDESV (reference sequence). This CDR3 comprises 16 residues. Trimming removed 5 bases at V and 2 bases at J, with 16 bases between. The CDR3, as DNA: TGTGCCAGCAGCCCAGCCCGAGGCGGGGCCTACAATGAGCAGTTCTTC. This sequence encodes CASSPARGGAYNEQFF.